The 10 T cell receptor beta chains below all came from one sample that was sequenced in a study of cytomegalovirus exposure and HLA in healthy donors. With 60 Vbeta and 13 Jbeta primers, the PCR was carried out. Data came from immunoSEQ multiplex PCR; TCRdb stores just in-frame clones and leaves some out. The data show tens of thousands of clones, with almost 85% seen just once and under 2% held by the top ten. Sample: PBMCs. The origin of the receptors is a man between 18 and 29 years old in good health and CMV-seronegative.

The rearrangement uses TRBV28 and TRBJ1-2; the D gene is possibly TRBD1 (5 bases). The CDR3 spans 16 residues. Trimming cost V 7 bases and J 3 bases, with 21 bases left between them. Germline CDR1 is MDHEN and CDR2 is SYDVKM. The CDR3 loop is CASTLTQGEYYYGYTF. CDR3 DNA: TGTGCCAGCACCCTCACCCAGGGTGAATACTACTATGGCTACACCTTC.

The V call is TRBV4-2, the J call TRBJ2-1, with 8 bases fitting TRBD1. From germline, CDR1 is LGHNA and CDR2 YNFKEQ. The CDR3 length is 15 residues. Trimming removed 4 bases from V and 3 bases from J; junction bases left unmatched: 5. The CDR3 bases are TGTGCCAGCAGCCGAGATGGACAGGGCTACAATGAGCAGTTCTTC. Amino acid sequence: CASSRDGQGYNEQFF.

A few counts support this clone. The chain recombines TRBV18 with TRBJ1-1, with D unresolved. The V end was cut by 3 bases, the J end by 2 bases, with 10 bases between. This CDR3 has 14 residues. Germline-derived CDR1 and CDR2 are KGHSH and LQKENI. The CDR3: CASSPETLNTEAFF. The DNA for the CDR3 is TGTGCCAGCTCACCTGAGACACTTAACACTGAAGCTTTCTTT.

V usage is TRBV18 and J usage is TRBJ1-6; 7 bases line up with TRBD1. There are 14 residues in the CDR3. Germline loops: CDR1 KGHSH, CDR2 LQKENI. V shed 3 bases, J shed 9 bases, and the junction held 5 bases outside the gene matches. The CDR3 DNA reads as TGTGCCAGCTCACCGGGGACAGTGGTTTCACCCCTCCACTTT. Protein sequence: CASSPGTVVSPLHF.

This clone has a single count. CDR3 in DNA: TGTGCCAGCAGCTTACAGGGGGCGGGCGACGAAGCTTTCTTT. Translated, it gives CASSLQGAGDEAFF. V is TRBV7-2 and J is TRBJ1-1; 8 nucleotides match TRBD1. The CDR3 is 14 residues long. In germline, CDR1 is SGHTA, CDR2 FQGNSA. Unmatched junction bases numbered 7, after V lost 2 bases and J lost 8 bases.

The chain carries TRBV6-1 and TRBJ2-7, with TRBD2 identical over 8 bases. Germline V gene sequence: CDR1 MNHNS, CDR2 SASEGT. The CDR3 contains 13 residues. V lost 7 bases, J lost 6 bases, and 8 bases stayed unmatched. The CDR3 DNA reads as TGTGCCAGCAACGGAGCGGGAGTTTTCGAGCAGTACTTC. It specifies CASNGAGVFEQYF.

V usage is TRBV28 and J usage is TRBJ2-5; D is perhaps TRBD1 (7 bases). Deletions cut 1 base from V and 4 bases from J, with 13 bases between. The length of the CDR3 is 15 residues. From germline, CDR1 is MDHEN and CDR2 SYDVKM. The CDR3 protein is CASSLSTGRRETQYF. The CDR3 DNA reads TGTGCCAGCAGTTTATCGACAGGGAGGCGAGAGACCCAGTACTTC.

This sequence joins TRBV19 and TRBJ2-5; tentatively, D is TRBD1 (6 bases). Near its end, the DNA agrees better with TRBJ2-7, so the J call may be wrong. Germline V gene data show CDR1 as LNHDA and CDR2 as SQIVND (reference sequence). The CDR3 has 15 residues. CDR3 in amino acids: CASSSILDRPYEQYF. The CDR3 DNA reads TGTGCCAGTAGTTCCATCCTAGACAGGCCCTACGAGCAGTACTTC.

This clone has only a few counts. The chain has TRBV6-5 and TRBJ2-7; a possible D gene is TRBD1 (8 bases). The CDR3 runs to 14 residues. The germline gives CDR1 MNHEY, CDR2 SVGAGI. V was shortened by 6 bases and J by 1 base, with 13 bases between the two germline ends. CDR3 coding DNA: TGTGCCAGCAGCACAGGGGGGGTATCCTACGAGCAGTACTTC. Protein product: CASSTGGVSYEQYF.

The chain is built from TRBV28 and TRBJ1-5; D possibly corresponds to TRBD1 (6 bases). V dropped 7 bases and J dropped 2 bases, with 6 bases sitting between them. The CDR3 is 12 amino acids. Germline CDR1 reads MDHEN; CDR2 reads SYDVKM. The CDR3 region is CASNRGNQPQHF. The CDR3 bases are TGTGCCAGCAACAGGGGCAATCAGCCCCAGCATTTT.